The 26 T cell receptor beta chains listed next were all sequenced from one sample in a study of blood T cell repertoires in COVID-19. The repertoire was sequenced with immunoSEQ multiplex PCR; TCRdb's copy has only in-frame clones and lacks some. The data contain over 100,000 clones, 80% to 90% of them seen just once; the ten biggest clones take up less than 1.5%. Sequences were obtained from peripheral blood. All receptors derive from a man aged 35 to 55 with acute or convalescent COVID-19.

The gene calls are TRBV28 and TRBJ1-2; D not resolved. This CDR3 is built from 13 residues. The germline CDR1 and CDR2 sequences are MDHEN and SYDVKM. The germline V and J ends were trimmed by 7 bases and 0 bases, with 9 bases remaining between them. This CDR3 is CASISGTNYGYTF. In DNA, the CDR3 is TGTGCCAGCATATCCGGGACTAACTATGGCTACACCTTC.

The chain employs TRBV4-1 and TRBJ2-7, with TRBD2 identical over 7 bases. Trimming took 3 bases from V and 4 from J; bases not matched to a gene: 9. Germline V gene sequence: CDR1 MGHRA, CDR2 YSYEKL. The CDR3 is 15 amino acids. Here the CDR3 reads CASSQAAGVGYEQYF. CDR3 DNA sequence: TGCGCCAGCAGCCAGGCGGCGGGAGTAGGATACGAGCAGTACTTC.

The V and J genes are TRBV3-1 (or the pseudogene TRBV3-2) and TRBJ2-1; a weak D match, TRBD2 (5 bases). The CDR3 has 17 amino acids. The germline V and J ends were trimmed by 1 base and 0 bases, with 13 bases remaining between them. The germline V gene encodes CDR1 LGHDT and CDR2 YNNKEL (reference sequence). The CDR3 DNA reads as TGTGCCAGCAGCCAAGTTCTTGCGGGTAACTCCTACAATGAGCAGTTCTTC. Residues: CASSQVLAGNSYNEQFF.

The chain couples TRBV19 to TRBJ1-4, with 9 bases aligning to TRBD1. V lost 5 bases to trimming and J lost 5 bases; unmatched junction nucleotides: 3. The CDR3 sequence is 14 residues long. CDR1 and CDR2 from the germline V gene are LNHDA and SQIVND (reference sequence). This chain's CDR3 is CASSPGTGNEKLFF. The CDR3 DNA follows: TGTGCCAGTAGTCCCGGGACAGGGAATGAAAAACTGTTTTTT.

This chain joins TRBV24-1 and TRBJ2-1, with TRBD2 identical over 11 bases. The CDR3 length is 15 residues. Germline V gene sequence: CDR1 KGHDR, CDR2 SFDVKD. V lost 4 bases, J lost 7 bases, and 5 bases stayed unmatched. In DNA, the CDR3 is TGTGCCACCAGTGAAACTAGCGGGGGAAAGAATGAGCAGTTCTTC. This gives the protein CATSETSGGKNEQFF.

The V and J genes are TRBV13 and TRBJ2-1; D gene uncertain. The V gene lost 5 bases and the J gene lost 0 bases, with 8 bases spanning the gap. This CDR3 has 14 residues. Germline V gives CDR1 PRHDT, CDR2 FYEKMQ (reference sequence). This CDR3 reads CASSPKRSYNEQFF. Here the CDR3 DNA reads TGTGCCAGCAGCCCCAAGCGCTCCTACAATGAGCAGTTCTTC.

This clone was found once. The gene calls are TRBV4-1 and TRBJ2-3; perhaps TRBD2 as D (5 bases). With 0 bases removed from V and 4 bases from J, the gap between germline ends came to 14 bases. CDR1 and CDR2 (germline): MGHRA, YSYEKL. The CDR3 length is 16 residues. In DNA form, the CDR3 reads TGCGCCAGCAGCCAAGACAGGACTCAAATCGCAGATACGCAGTATTTT. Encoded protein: CASSQDRTQIADTQYF.

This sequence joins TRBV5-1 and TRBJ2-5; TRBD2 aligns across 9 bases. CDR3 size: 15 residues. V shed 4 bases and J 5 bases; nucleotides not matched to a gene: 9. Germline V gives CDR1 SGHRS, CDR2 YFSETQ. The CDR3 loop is CASSVSGGPGETQYF. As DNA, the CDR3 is TGCGCCAGCAGCGTAAGCGGGGGGCCGGGGGAGACCCAGTACTTC.

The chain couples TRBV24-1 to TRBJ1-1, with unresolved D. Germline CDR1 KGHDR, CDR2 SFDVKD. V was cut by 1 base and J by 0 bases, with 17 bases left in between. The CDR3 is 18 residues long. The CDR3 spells CATSDLGGQDSMNTEAFF. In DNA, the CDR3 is TGTGCCACCAGTGATTTAGGAGGGCAGGACTCCATGAACACTGAAGCTTTCTTT.

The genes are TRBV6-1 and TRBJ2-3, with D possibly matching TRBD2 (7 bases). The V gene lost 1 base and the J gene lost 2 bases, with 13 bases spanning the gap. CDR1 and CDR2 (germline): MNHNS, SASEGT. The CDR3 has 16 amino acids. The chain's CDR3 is CASSEGWGGLTDTQYF. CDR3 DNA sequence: TGTGCCAGCAGTGAAGGATGGGGGGGGCTCACAGATACGCAGTATTTT.

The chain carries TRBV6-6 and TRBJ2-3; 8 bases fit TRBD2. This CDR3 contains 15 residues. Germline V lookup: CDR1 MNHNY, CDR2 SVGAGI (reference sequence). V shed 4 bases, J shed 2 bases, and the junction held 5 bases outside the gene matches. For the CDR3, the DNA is TGTGCCAGCAGTTTAGCGGGGCTCTACACAGATACGCAGTATTTT. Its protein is CASSLAGLYTDTQYF.

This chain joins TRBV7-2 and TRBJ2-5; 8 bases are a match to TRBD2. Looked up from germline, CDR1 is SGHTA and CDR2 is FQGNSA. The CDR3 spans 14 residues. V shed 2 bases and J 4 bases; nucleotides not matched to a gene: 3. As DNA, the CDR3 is TGTGCCAGCAGCTTAAACGGGGGGGGAGAGACCCAGTACTTC. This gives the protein CASSLNGGGETQYF.

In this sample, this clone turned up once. The CDR3 nucleotides read TGTGCCAGCAGCTTCAGGGGCCCCGGTTACGAGCAGTACTTC. This encodes CASSFRGPGYEQYF. This rearrangement joins TRBV5-4 to TRBJ2-7; D might be TRBD1 (6 bases). The CDR3 has 14 amino acids. Germline V gene lookup returns CDR1 SGHNT and CDR2 YYREEE (reference sequence). V shed 2 bases and J shed 4 bases, with 13 bases lying between them.

The CDR3: CASGRTGQNEKLFF. In DNA, the CDR3 is TGCGCCAGCGGACGCACGGGACAAAATGAAAAACTGTTTTTT. This chain uses TRBV10-2 with TRBJ1-4; D possibly corresponds to TRBD1 (6 bases). CDR1 WSHSY and CDR2 SAAADI come from the germline V gene. Trimming removed 8 bases from V and 5 bases from J, with 15 bases in between. CDR3 length: 14 residues.

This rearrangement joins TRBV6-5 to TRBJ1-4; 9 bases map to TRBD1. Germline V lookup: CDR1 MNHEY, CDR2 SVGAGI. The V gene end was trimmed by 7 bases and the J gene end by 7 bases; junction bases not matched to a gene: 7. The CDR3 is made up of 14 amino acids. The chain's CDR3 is CASKTGGVGEKLFF. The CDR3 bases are TGTGCCAGCAAAACAGGGGGCGTTGGTGAAAAACTGTTTTTT.

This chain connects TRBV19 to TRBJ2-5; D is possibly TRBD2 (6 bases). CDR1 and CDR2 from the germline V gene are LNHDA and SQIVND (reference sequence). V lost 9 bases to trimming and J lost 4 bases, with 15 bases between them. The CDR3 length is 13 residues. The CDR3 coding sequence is TGTGCCAGCACCCGAGCGGAGGGAGAGACCCAGTACTTC. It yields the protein CASTRAEGETQYF.

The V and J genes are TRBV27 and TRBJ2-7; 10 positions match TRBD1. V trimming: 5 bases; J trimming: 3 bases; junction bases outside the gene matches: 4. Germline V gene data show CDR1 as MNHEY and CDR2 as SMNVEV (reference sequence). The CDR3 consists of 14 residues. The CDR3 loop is CASSPWTGGYEQYF. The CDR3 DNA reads TGTGCCAGCAGTCCGTGGACAGGGGGCTACGAGCAGTACTTC.

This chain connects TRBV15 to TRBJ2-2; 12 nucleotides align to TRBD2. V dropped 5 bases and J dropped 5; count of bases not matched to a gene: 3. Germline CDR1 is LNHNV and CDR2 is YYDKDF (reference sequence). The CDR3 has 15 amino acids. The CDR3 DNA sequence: TGTGCCACCAGCGTAGGGACTAGCGGGACCGGGGAGCTGTTTTTT. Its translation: CATSVGTSGTGELFF.

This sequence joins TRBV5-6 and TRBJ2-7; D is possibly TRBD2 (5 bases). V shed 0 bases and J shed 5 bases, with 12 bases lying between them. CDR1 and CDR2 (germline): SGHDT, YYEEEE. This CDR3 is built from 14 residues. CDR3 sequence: CASSLVGVSNEQYF. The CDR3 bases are TGTGCCAGCAGCTTGGTGGGAGTTAGTAACGAGCAGTACTTC.

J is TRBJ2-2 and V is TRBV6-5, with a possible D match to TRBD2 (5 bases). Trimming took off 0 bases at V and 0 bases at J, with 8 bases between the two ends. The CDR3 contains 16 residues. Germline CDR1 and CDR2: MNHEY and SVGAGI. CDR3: CASSYSTKANTGELFF. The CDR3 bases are TGTGCCAGCAGTTACTCGACTAAAGCGAACACCGGGGAGCTGTTTTTT.

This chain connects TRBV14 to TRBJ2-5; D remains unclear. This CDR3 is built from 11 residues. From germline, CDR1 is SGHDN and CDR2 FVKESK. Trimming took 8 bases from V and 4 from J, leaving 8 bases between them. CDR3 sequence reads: CASAQRETQYF. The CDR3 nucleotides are TGTGCCAGCGCACAACGAGAGACCCAGTACTTC.

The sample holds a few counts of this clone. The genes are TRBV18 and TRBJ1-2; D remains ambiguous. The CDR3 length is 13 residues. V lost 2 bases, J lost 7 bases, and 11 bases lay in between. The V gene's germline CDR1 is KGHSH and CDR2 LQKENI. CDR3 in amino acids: CASSPTALLGYTF. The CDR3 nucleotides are TGTGCCAGCTCACCAACAGCCCTCCTTGGCTACACCTTC.

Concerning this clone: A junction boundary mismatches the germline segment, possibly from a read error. The CDR3 reads CASSLSGRGNTGELFF. The CDR3 DNA is TGTGCTAGCAGCCTCTCTGGGCGGGGAAACACCGGGGAGCTGTTTTTT. This sequence joins TRBV7-7 and TRBJ2-2, with D possibly matching TRBD2 (6 bases). Germline V gene sequence: CDR1 SSHAT, CDR2 FNYEAQ (reference sequence). The CDR3 loop spans 16 amino acids.

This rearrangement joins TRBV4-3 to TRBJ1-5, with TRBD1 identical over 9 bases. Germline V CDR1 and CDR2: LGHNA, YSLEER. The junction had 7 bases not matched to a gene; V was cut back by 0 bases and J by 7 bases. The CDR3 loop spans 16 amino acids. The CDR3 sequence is CASSQDWGTGIQPQHF. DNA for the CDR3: TGCGCCAGCAGCCAAGATTGGGGGACAGGGATCCAGCCCCAGCATTTT.

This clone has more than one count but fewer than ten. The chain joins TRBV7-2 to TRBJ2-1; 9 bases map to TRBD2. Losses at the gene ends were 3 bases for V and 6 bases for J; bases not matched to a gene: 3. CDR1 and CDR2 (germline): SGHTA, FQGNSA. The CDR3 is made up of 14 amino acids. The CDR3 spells CASSFAGGSNEQFF. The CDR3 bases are TGTGCCAGCAGCTTCGCGGGGGGGTCCAATGAGCAGTTCTTC.

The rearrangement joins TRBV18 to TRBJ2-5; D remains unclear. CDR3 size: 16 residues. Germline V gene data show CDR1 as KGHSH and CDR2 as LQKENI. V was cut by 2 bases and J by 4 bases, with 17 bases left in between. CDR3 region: CASSPSSRSLGETQYF. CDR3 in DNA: TGTGCCAGCTCACCATCCTCGAGGTCCCTCGGAGAGACCCAGTACTTC.